This passage covers 27 T cell receptor beta chains from one sample sequenced in a study of breast tumors, draining lymph nodes, adjacent tissues. The lymph nodes were axillary draining lymph nodes from breast cancer patients. TCRdb re-derived calls from the multiplex PCR reads in MiXCR, one entry per CDR3 protein. The sample lists 200,000 to 300,000 distinct CDR3 sequences, around 31% occurring once. Sequenced material: axillary lymph node tissue. These receptor sequences come from a female donor with breast cancer. Some clones in this sample may be carry-over from other donors' samples.

The table lists this clonotype with many counts. The V call is TRBV30, the J call TRBJ1-5, with 8 bases matching TRBD1. Germline V gene sequence: CDR1 GTSNPN, CDR2 SVGIG (reference sequence). The CDR3 is 15 residues long. Trimming at V came to 3 bases and at J to 3 bases, leaving 7 bases not matched to a gene. CDR3 amino acids: CAWRERTGINQPQHF. For the CDR3, the DNA is TGTGCCTGGAGAGAAAGGACAGGGATCAATCAGCCCCAGCATTTT.

In its sample, this clonotype was seen many times. This rearrangement joins TRBV19 to TRBJ2-7; 8 nucleotides agree with TRBD1. The CDR3 extends over 13 amino acids. V lost 4 bases to trimming and J lost 3 bases; unmatched junction nucleotides: 2. Germline lookup yields CDR1 LNHDA and CDR2 SQIVND (reference sequence). This chain's CDR3 is CASSTTGGYEQYF. The DNA of the CDR3 is TGTGCCAGTAGTACAACAGGGGGCTACGAGCAGTACTTC.

This clonotype has ten or more counts. This chain links TRBV6-6 with TRBJ2-6, with D uncertain. CDR1 and CDR2 from the germline V gene are MNHNY and SVGAGI (reference sequence). CDR3 length: 15 residues. V lost 2 bases and J lost 0, with 5 bases in between. CDR3 sequence reads: CASSYPGSGANVLTF. The DNA for the CDR3 is TGTGCCAGCAGTTACCCGGGCTCTGGGGCCAACGTCCTGACTTTC.

This clonotype has at least ten counts. The rearrangement joins TRBV25-1 to TRBJ2-1, with D unclear. Germline CDR1 and CDR2: MGHDK and SYGVNS. CDR3 size: 12 residues. V lost 1 base and J 5 bases, leaving 3 bases between the germline ends. The CDR3 sequence: CASSELHNEQFF. CDR3 nucleotide sequence: TGTGCCAGCAGTGAATTGCACAATGAGCAGTTCTTC.

This clonotype was found many times. The rearrangement links TRBV4-1 to TRBJ1-4; D is ambiguous. Germline lookup yields CDR1 MGHRA and CDR2 YSYEKL. V was clipped by 2 bases and J by 4 bases, with 11 bases between them. The CDR3 consists of 15 residues. CDR3 sequence (DNA): TGCGCCAGCAGCCAACGGCTGGGAATTAATGAAAAACTGTTTTTT. Encoded protein: CASSQRLGINEKLFF.

This clonotype was counted between two and nine times. V and J are TRBV12-3 or TRBV12-4 and TRBJ1-3; TRBD1 aligns across 11 bases. The CDR3 has 20 amino acids. With V trimmed by 5 bases and J by 2 bases, 17 bases remained unmatched. Here the CDR3 DNA reads TGTGCCAGCAGTACAATTACCGGGACAGGGGGTTTCCGGGCTGGAAACACCATATATTTT. Its protein is CASSTITGTGGFRAGNTIYF.

This clonotype was recorded at least ten times. The chain is built from TRBV24-1 and TRBJ2-5; possibly TRBD1 or TRBD2 for D (6 bases each). Germline CDR1 reads KGHDR; CDR2 reads SFDVKD. Trimming cost V 4 bases and J 5 bases, with 10 bases left between them. This CDR3 comprises 13 residues. The CDR3 sequence: CATSEGGRETQYF. In DNA form, the CDR3 reads TGTGCCACCAGTGAAGGGGGGCGTGAGACCCAGTACTTC.

This clonotype was counted many times. The chain recombines TRBV24-1 with TRBJ2-1, with a tentative D call TRBD2 (7 bases). The CDR3 sequence is 15 residues long. CDR1 is KGHDR, CDR2 SFDVKD, per germline. With 10 bases removed from V and 5 bases from J, the gap between germline ends came to 20 bases. The CDR3 bases are TGTGCCACACGAGGGAGGGGGGCCAGGGACAATGAGCAGTTCTTC. Translated: CATRGRGARDNEQFF.

With respect to this clonotype: This clone may be a read error of a much larger clone one base away. The chain's CDR3 is CAGLSVGSTDTQYF. The CDR3 nucleotides are TGTGCCGGCTTGAGTGTTGGAAGCACAGATACGCAGTATTTT. The gene calls are TRBV28 and TRBJ2-3; D gene unclear. Looked up from germline, CDR1 is MDHEN and CDR2 is SYDVKM. The CDR3 spans 14 residues. V was trimmed by 11 bases and J by 0 bases, leaving 15 bases between them.

The rearrangement links TRBV5-1 to TRBJ1-6; TRBD1 aligns across 11 bases. Looked up from germline, CDR1 is SGHRS and CDR2 is YFSETQ. This CDR3 has 16 amino acids. J was trimmed by 7 bases and V by 1 base; bases with no gene match: 4. CDR3 nucleotides: TGCGCCAGCAGCTTGACGGGACAGGGGGTAAATTCACCCCTCCACTTT. It yields the protein CASSLTGQGVNSPLHF. Full variable domain (remainder filled in from reference TRBV5-1 and TRBJ1-6): KAGVTQTPRYLIKTRGQQVTLSCSPISGHRSVSWYQQTPGQGLQFLFEYFSETQRNKGNFPGRFSGRQFSNSRSEMNVSTLELGDSALYLCASSLTGQGVNSPLHFGNGTRLTVT.

About this clonotype: A much larger clone differs by one base, so this may be a read error. J is TRBJ2-1 and V is TRBV7-9; tentative D call: TRBD1 (6 bases). Trimming cost V 2 bases and J 7 bases, with 24 bases left between them. The CDR3 totals 18 residues. Germline V lookup: CDR1 SEHNR, CDR2 FQNEAQ (reference sequence). As DNA, the CDR3 is TGTGCCAGCAGCTTATGCAAGGGTAGGGGGAGTTTTCAAAATGAGCAGTTCTTC. Translating it yields CASSLCKGRGSFQNEQFF.

In regard to this clonotype: Possible read error: a much larger clone is one base away. The chain couples TRBV12-3 or TRBV12-4 to TRBJ2-1, with D perhaps TRBD1 (5 bases). CDR3 size: 20 residues. The CDR3 nucleotides read TGTGCCAGCAGTTCTTACTCCCTTCCAGGATTGGGGCACTCCTACAATGAGCGGTTCTTC. Amino acid sequence: CASSSYSLPGLGHSYNERFF.

On this clonotype itself: This could be a read error, since a much larger clone is one nucleotide away. The chain recombines TRBV19 with TRBJ1-2, with 7 bases identical to TRBD1. The CDR3 is 13 amino acids. Germline trimming cut 4 bases from V and 7 bases from J; bases unmatched to any gene: 6. Germline CDR1 reads LNHDA; CDR2 reads SQIVND (reference sequence). The CDR3: CASSTTGSGGYTF. DNA for the CDR3: TGTGCCAGTAGTACGACAGGGAGCGGTGGCTACACCTTC.

This clonotype appeared many times. The V gene is TRBV5-1, the J gene TRBJ1-3, with D possibly being TRBD1 (5 bases). The germline V gene has CDR1 SGHRS and CDR2 YFSETQ. Trimming cost V 4 bases and J 4 bases, with 18 bases left between them. The CDR3 sequence is 16 residues long. DNA for the CDR3: TGCGCCAGCAGCCCCACTGGGGGGATGGGAGGAAACACCATATATTTT. Residues: CASSPTGGMGGNTIYF.

This clonotype occurred once. A much more abundant neighbour one base away suggests this may be a read error. This likely comes from a read error, as the CDR3 has no conserved phenylalanine or tryptophan at its end. V gene TRBV11-2 combines with J gene TRBJ2-7; no definite D call. The V and J ends lost 0 bases and 5 bases respectively, with 8 bases between them. This CDR3 has 13 residues. The germline V gene encodes CDR1 SGHAT and CDR2 FQNNGV. DNA of the CDR3: TGTGCCAGCAGCTTAGACAGGACCAACGAGCAGTACTGC. Encoded protein: CASSLDRTNEQYC.

In its sample, this clonotype was seen a few times. The J gene is TRBJ2-3, the V gene TRBV6-1; D is undetermined. V lost 4 bases to trimming and J lost 2 bases, with 10 bases between them. The V gene's germline CDR1 is MNHNS and CDR2 SASEGT. The CDR3 runs to 14 residues. The CDR3 sequence: CASSGRVDTDTQYF. The CDR3 coding sequence is TGTGCCAGCAGTGGTCGGGTGGACACAGATACGCAGTATTTT.

This clonotype has more than one count but fewer than ten. Being one base from a much bigger clone, this may be a read error. The chain joins TRBV20-1 to TRBJ1-2; 8 nucleotides agree with TRBD1. The CDR3 runs 12 residues. Trimming at V came to 5 bases and at J to 8 bases, leaving 7 bases not matched to a gene. Looked up from germline, CDR1 is DFQATT and CDR2 is SNEGSKA (reference sequence). The CDR3 protein is CSAGGQGGGYTF. CDR3 bases: TGCAGTGCTGGAGGACAGGGAGGAGGCTACACCTTC.

There are many counts of this clonotype. This chain uses TRBV7-9 with TRBJ2-1, with D unclear. Germline V gene lookup returns CDR1 SEHNR and CDR2 FQNEAQ (reference sequence). The germline V and J ends were trimmed by 0 bases and 5 bases, with 11 bases remaining between them. The CDR3 consists of 15 residues. The CDR3 DNA reads as TGTGCCAGCAGCTTAGCCCTTCTCTCAAACAATGAGCAGTTCTTC. It is translated as CASSLALLSNNEQFF.

Many counts were recorded for this clonotype. The chain links TRBV25-1 to TRBJ2-1, with 12 bases identical to TRBD2. The CDR3 loop spans 14 amino acids. J lost 6 bases, V lost 8 bases, and 5 bases had no gene match. The V gene's germline CDR1 is MGHDK and CDR2 SYGVNS. CDR3 DNA: TGTGCCAGCCGTGCTAGCGGGAGGGCCAATGAGCAGTTCTTC. This sequence encodes CASRASGRANEQFF.

The table lists this clonotype with many counts. The V gene is TRBV7-9, the J gene TRBJ1-3; the D gene is possibly TRBD1 (6 bases). Germline-derived CDR1 and CDR2 are SEHNR and FQNEAQ (reference sequence). The CDR3 extends over 15 amino acids. V dropped 3 bases and J dropped 5 bases, with 14 bases sitting between them. This chain's CDR3 is CASSLGDKGRNTIYF. CDR3 sequence (DNA): TGTGCCAGCAGCTTGGGGGACAAGGGGAGAAACACCATATATTTT. The whole variable domain, remainder taken from reference TRBV7-9 and TRBJ1-3, is DTGVSQNPRHKITKRGQNVTFRCDPISEHNRLYWYRQTLGQGPEFLTYFQNEAQLEKSRLLSDRFSAERPKGSFSTLEIQRTEQGDSAMYLCASSLGDKGRNTIYFGEGSWLTVV.

This clonotype appeared many times. The CDR3 sequence is CASSQDVGGEQFF. Here the CDR3 DNA reads TGTGCCAGCAGCCAAGATGTAGGAGGGGAGCAGTTCTTC. The V and J genes are TRBV4-2 and TRBJ2-1; weak D call: TRBD2 (6 bases). The CDR3 is 13 residues long. Trimming pared 0 bases from V and 10 bases from J, leaving 10 bases between. From germline, CDR1 is LGHNA and CDR2 YNFKEQ.

This clonotype has ten or more counts. The chain is built from TRBV7-8 and TRBJ2-7, with 10 bases fitting TRBD1. V shed 5 bases and J 3 bases; nucleotides not matched to a gene: 10. This CDR3 is 16 amino acids long. Germline CDR1 is SGHVS and CDR2 is FQNEAQ. CDR3 sequence reads: CASSARPGQGFYEQYF. Here the CDR3 DNA reads TGTGCCAGCAGCGCCCGTCCGGGACAGGGGTTCTACGAGCAGTACTTC.

This clonotype was picked up many times. The rearrangement uses TRBV20-1 and TRBJ2-7, with 8 bases that match TRBD2. Trimming took 4 bases from V and 3 from J; bases not matched to a gene: 11. Germline CDR1 is DFQATT and CDR2 is SNEGSKA (reference sequence). The CDR3 sequence is 15 residues long. The CDR3 loop reads CSAKPFSGSGYEQYF. CDR3 coding DNA: TGCAGTGCTAAGCCCTTCAGCGGGAGTGGCTACGAGCAGTACTTC.

This clonotype was observed at least ten times. The chain carries TRBV5-1 and TRBJ2-1; D might be TRBD2 (6 bases). Trimming took 3 bases from V and 1 from J, leaving 14 bases between them. The CDR3 consists of 16 residues. CDR1 is SGHRS, CDR2 YFSETQ, per germline. The CDR3 spells CASSWGLLRSYNEQFF. CDR3 DNA: TGCGCCAGCAGCTGGGGACTCTTACGTTCCTACAATGAGCAGTTCTTC.

Concerning this clonotype itself: This clone may be a read error of a much larger clone one base away. This chain connects TRBV7-2 to TRBJ2-4; 8 nucleotides align to TRBD1. The length of the CDR3 is 13 residues. CDR1 SGHTA and CDR2 FQGNSA come from the germline V gene. For the CDR3, the DNA is TGTGCCAGCGGGAAGGACAGGGTGGACATTCAGTGCTTC. Its protein is CASGKDRVDIQCF.

Remarks on this clonotype: Sequence at one end of the junction differs from germline and may be a read error. The chain couples TRBV20-1 to TRBJ1-5; TRBD1 agrees at 7 bases. The CDR3 is 15 residues long. Germline values: CDR1 DFQATT, CDR2 SNEGSKA (reference sequence). CDR3 in amino acids: CSATALTGSNQTQHF. For the CDR3, the DNA is TGCAGTGCTACAGCTCTGACAGGGTCCAATCAGACCCAGCATTTT.

CDR3 residues: CASQKDQGAGGYTF. The CDR3 bases are TGTGCCAGCCAAAAGGACCAAGGGGCGGGTGGCTACACCTTC. The chain is built from TRBV25-1 and TRBJ1-2, with D maybe TRBD1 (5 bases). The CDR3 has 14 residues. Trimming pared 8 bases from V and 7 bases from J, leaving 20 bases between. Germline V gene lookup returns CDR1 MGHDK and CDR2 SYGVNS.